What follows describes a single T cell receptor (beta chain). This receptor's antigen is unknown. Base qualities are not provided; no much larger clone lies one nucleotide away. This record belongs to a study of shared clonotypes between healthy human individuals (dated by TCRdb to about 2020). Context from the whole study: The cohort comprised two women and a few men aged 18 to 49 years. For each donor, CD4 naive and CD4 memory were each run on three plates, CD8 naive on two plates, and CD8 memory on one plate. Blood TCR repertoires of roughly five healthy adults were deeply sequenced to estimate repertoire size and the extent of clonotype sharing between individuals. To increase sequencing depth and limit assay-specific biases, TCR repertoire library preparation and sequencing were carried out by different laboratories using diverse techniques. Between about 0.9 and 9 billion PBMCs per donor were obtained by leukapheresis.

The study at large found these results: Because the study included a small number of donors, the genetic and exposure-history diversity represented was limited. Estimated clonotype richness was generally larger for naive than for memory subsets. Higher generation probabilities were observed for clonotypes shared by all four sorted-subset donors than for non-shared clonotypes. Based on pairwise subsampling, the degree of clonotype sharing among donors was expected to be affected by sequencing depth. Sampling was restricted to blood, and TCR repertoires in tissue are likely to differ from TCR repertoires in blood. Even with the large sequencing depth, rarefaction of the sorted-subset datasets indicated that sequencing was incomplete. Approximately 4.8% of naive CD4, 3.5% of naive CD8, about 2.4% of memory CD4, and 0.35% to 0.4% of memory CD8 clonotypes were shared across several donors.

According to the germline V gene (reference sequence), CDR1 reads LNHDA and CDR2 reads SQIVND. Including cysteine and phenylalanine, the CDR3 has 16 amino acids. Just the 48-base CDR3 DNA is kept, in frame starting at base 1. The V end gives up 4 bases and the J end 2 bases, leaving 8 bases in the junction not matched to a gene. TCR CDR3 regions were amplified from genomic DNA by multiplex PCR using the deep immunoSEQ assay. Extracted genomic DNA from each cell subset was spread evenly across all wells of several immunoSEQ 96-well plates, with each plate serving as a replicate. Each replicate PCR for sorted subsets received roughly 0.2 ug genomic DNA, equal to about 30,000 T cell genomes. Purified libraries were measured with a Qubit 3.0 fluorometer, size-checked on a Bioanalyzer 2100, and measured again with the KAPA Library Quantification kit. Each immunoSEQ 96-well plate was sequenced on its own single-read 150-cycle Illumina NextSeq 550 flow cell. In the source study's methods: Because the immunoSEQ output included only junctional sequences and no quality scores, the filtering could not be the same as the filtering used for full-length reads. To assign V/J genes and CDR3, sequences were annotated using PyIR, a Python wrapper for IgBLAST v1.9, with IMGT germline references. Reads were filtered out if the reads had weak V/J assignments (E-value above 1e-6), no CDR3, stop codons, out-of-frame junctions, or ambiguous translated residues. A V3J clonotype was defined by an identical inferred V gene, J gene, and CDR3 amino acid sequence. To compute the percentage overlap between repertoires, the number of shared unique clonotypes was divided by the size of the smaller repertoire. Three approaches were used to assess repertoire richness: RTK rarefaction, the Chao1 estimator, and Recon v2.1 estimates of unobserved clonotypes. For all TCRbeta clonotypes obtained by the gDNA method from several donors, generation probabilities were computed with OLGA. TCRdb re-hosts the immuneACCESS table, in-frame sequences only. Its copies lack some clones; in the studies checked, an unresolved V gene accounts for under half of them, and the cause for the rest is not known. V and J calls and clone size are copied from that table; D and trimming were computed from the DNA. The sample profile shows around 1.4 million clones; about 98.5% of them were found once. 0.36% of the sample lies in the top ten.

Donors were healthy HIV-negative adults with no recently reported acute infections or vaccinations. Every donor was a Caucasian adult living in Nashville, Tennessee, USA. CD4+ T cells were enriched through magnetic negative selection, after which naive cells were positively selected on CD45RA and the remaining negative fraction served as the memory subset. Blood was collected by leukapheresis, and PBMCs were isolated by Ficoll-Histopaque density gradient centrifugation and then cryopreserved in liquid nitrogen vapor phase. Analytical flow cytometry was used to check the purity and quantity of each magnetically sorted T cell population. From each sorted fraction, genomic DNA was isolated and quantified by UV absorbance on a Nanodrop 2000c.

This sequence originates from a man under 40 in good health. Sequences were obtained from naive CD4+ T cells sorted from blood. What this sample's cell subset or site label stands for: CD45RA+ positively selected. Here the chain combines TRBV19 and TRBJ2-3, with 8 central nucleotides matching TRBD1. The CDR3 protein sequence reads: CASSTRGQGLTDTQYF. The DNA is as follows: TGTGCCAGTAGTACCCGCGGACAGGGACTCACAGATACGCAGTATTTT. The full variable domain, completed from the reference TRBV19 and TRBJ2-3 proteins outside the CDR3, reads DGGITQSPKYLFRKEGQNVTLSCEQNLNHDAMYWYRQDPGQGLRLIYYSQIVNDFQKGDIAEGYSVSREKKESFPLTVTSAQKNPTAFYLCASSTRGQGLTDTQYFGPGTRLTVL.